Included here is one T cell receptor (beta chain) sequence, with context. This clonotype appeared a few times. Its antigen target is currently unknown. The sample holds no much larger clone one base away, and base qualities are not on file. TCR beta CDR3 regions were amplified from RNA transcripts. For the first round of RT-PCR on the TCR CDR3, the HTBI primer set was used together with the Qiagen OneStep RT-PCR kit. Libraries were constructed in a second round of multiplex PCR, after which size selection and purification were carried out. Paired-end sequencing of the libraries was performed with 100 bp reads on an Illumina HiSeq2000. On the authors' methods: SOAPnuke was used to process the raw data, removing reads that contained adapters or uncalled bases, had a mean Phred below 15, or lacked an exact match to the constant primer or identifier. COPE v1.2.5 was used to merge the high-quality paired reads, and each unique nucleotide sequence was defined as a clonotype. MiTCR v1.1 was used to align the clonotypes against IMGT TRBV, TRBD and TRBJ reference segments. The analysis included only V-J combinations with a frequency above 0.0001, which together covered roughly 99% of the repertoires. A TCS score was defined as the ratio of F50 (clonal expansion) to E x V (chaos), with BLOSUM62-based TCRdist applied between CDR3 peptides within each V-J. Welch's t-statistics and random forest reduced approximately 520 V-J features to 13, which were used in a naive Bayes classifier (R e1071). In-frame beta chains were kept once TCRdb had trimmed the public reads at Q25 with fastp and called clones with MiXCR. CDR3 protein duplicates are merged, each entry listing the most common genes and DNA. TCRdb, rather than the study authors, made the V and J calls. This sample gives 600,000 or so distinct CDR3 sequences in total; about 14% of them show up just once. Clones ranked in the top ten supply around 12% of the sample.

This entry comes from a study of T cells in Graves' hyperthyroidism and ophthalmopathy (dated by TCRdb to between 2018 and 2021). As for the study more broadly: Peripheral blood samples were taken at initial diagnosis, before any treatment was given. To identify distinguishing TCR V-J signatures, a discovery cohort of some 99 patients was used, comprising some 43 with Graves' ophthalmopathy and some 60 with stable Graves' hyperthyroidism. Whether ophthalmopathy could be predicted prospectively was tested in an independent validation cohort made up of fewer than 20 hyperthyroidism patients plus 17 patients who later progressed to ophthalmopathy. The 95 to 100 discovery patients were randomly split 7:3 into training and test sets. In addition, the study compared T-cell repertoires in thyroid tissue and in blood from roughly six Graves' hyperthyroidism patients. Once sampling was done, hyperthyroidism patients were given methimazole at a starting dose of 30 mg daily, whereas ophthalmopathy patients were given high-dose intravenous methylprednisolone. According to the paper, TCR Vbeta CDR3 sequencing was carried out on 135 peripheral blood samples, which came from around 43 ophthalmopathy, 75 to 80 hyperthyroidism and some 17 progressor patients. Results and caveats for the whole study, not just this receptor: Ophthalmopathy was separated from stable hyperthyroidism by a 13 V-J signature model, with 85% to 90% sensitivity and roughly 81% specificity obtained in cross-validation and 80%/75% obtained in testing. Sample size was not statistically predetermined, and blinding of investigators to group allocation was not performed. Most expanded thyroid clonotypes (frequency above 0.001) were also detected in blood, suggesting blood repertoires may reflect thyroid immune responses. In validation, the model predicted progression to ophthalmopathy a median of around six months before onset, with approximately 71% sensitivity and roughly 73% specificity.

V gives up 3 bases and J gives up 5 bases, and the segment between their germline ends measures 11 bases. From the cysteine through the phenylalanine, the CDR3 covers 14 amino acids. This entry keeps only the CDR3 DNA: 42 bases, framed from base 1. Looking up the germline V gene yields CDR1 MDHEN and CDR2 SYDVKM. In the ophthalmopathy patients, disease was moderately to severely active, with a Clinical Activity Score of 3 or more, a NOSPECS grade of 4 or more, and a duration of less than 3 months. Any patient with an uncontrolled infection, another autoimmune disease, pregnancy or lactation was excluded. Diagnoses relied on clinical symptoms, serum thyroxine and TRAb, thyroid ultrasound and orbital computed tomography. PBMCs were separated from roughly 10 ml of fresh peripheral blood using Ficoll-Paque density gradient centrifugation. Total RNA was extracted with Trizol reagent, and quality was checked on an Agilent 2100 Bioanalyzer.

The V gene is TRBV28 and the J gene is TRBJ2-1; there is no confident call for the D gene. What was sequenced was blood. The TCR was taken from a woman aged 50 to 60 with Graves' ophthalmopathy. The sequenced DNA: TGTGCCAGCAGTTTTTTGACAAGTAACAATGAGCAGTTCTTC. It translates to CASSFLTSNNEQFF.